This TCR beta chain comes out of a study of T cell clonotyping in hematopoietic cell transplantation. Regarding the study as a whole: Cells were unsorted, so CD4 and CD8 contributions were not separated. Few recipient clonotypes overlapped donors; over 95% were de novo at given depth.

This clone was observed a handful of times. Its antigen is undetermined. Time point indicated: recipient sample about 28 days before transplant, after cytoreduction. Generated by immunoSEQ multiplex PCR, the TCRdb table keeps only in-frame clones and is missing some. This table holds tens of thousands of clones, approximately 90% found once. Trimming took 4 bases from V and 7 from J, leaving 16 bases between them. CDR1 is SGHNT and CDR2 is YENEEA in the germline V gene. The CDR3 length is 15 residues. The material was peripheral blood mononuclear cells, obtained before stem cell transplant. This chain connects TRBV11-3 to TRBJ2-2, with D perhaps matching TRBD2 (6 bases). The TCR sequence derives from a man in his fifties or sixties with biphenotypic leukemia. Some clones in this sample may be carry-over from other donors' samples. The CDR3, as DNA: TGTGCCAGCAGCTCCACCCGATGGGGGGACGGGGAGCTGTTTTTT. It yields the protein CASSSTRWGDGELFF.